This T cell receptor beta chain was recovered during a study of T cells after yellow fever vaccination. The CDR3 has 17 amino acids. V was clipped by 6 bases and J by 0 bases; unmatched bases: 10. The germline V gene has CDR1 MNHNS and CDR2 SASEGT. TCRdb ran MiXCR on the 5' RACE reads and lists one entry per CDR3 protein. Of 500,000 to 650,000 distinct CDR3 sequences listed, roughly an eighth are singletons. The chain recombines TRBV6-1 with TRBJ2-2; the match to TRBD1 covers 7 bases. Material: PBMCs, obtained on the day of the yellow fever booster vaccination. This TCR was sampled from a man under 40 who received the YFV17D yellow fever vaccine. The CDR3 DNA reads as TGTGCCAGCAGCACACTCCAGGACAGGACGAACACCGGGGAGCTGTTTTTT. Translating it yields CASSTLQDRTNTGELFF.